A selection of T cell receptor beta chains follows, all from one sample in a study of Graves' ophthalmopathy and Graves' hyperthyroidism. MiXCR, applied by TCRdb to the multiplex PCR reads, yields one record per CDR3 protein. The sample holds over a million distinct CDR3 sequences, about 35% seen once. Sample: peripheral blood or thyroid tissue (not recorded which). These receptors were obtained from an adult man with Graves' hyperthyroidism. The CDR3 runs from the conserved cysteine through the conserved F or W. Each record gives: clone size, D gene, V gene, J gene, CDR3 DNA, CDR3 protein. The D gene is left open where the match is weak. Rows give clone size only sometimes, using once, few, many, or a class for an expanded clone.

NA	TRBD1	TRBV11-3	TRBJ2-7	TGTGCCAGCAGCTCCGGGGGACAGGGGGCTCGCGAGCAGTACTTC	CASSSGGQGAREQYF
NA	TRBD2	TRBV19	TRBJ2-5	TGTGCCGGTAGTTCACGGACTAGCGGGAGCCAAGAGACCCAGTACTTC	CAGSSRTSGSQETQYF
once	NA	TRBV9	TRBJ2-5	TGTGCCAGCAGCTTCGAAGTATCCAGGGTGTATGGCCAAGAGACCCAGTACTTC	CASSFEVSRVYGQETQYF
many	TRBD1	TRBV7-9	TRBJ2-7	TGTGCCAGCAGCTTTCAACCAGGGGGCTACGAGCAGTACTTC	CASSFQPGGYEQYF
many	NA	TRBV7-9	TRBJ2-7	TGTGCCAGCAGTTCCCCGGTTTCCTACGAGCAGTACTTC	CASSSPVSYEQYF
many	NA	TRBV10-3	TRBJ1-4	TGTGCCATCAGTGCAACTAATGAAAAACTGTTTTTT	CAISATNEKLFF
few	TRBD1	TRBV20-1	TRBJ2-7	TGCAGTGCCGACGACAGGGGGCTTGACGAGCAGTACTTC	CSADDRGLDEQYF
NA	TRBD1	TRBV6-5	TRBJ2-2	TGTGCCAGCAGTTACTCGACGACAGGGTTGGGAACCGGGGAGCTGTTTTTT	CASSYSTTGLGTGELFF
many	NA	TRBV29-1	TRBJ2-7	TGCAGCGTTCAAACAGAGAGGGAATACGAGCAGTACTTC	CSVQTEREYEQYF
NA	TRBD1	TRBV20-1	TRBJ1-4	TGCAGTGCTTGGACAGGGGGTACTAATGAAAAACTGTTTTTT	CSAWTGGTNEKLFF
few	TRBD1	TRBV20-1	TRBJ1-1	TGCAGTGCTGACAGGGGGCTGAGTGAAGCTTTCTTT	CSADRGLSEAFF
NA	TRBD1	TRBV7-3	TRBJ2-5	TGTGCCAGCAGCCCGGGACAGTCCCGAGGGGAGACCCAGTACTTC	CASSPGQSRGETQYF
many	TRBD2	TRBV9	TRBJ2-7	TGTGCCAGCAGCGAAATGGGTAGCGGGAGATACGAGCAGTACTTC	CASSEMGSGRYEQYF
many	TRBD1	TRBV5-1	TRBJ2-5	TGCGCCAGCAGCACGACGACAGGGGGGGAGACCCAGTACTTC	CASSTTTGGETQYF
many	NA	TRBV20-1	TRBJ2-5	TGCAGTGCTAGGGAGGGGGCCCTCGAGACCCAGTACTTC	CSAREGALETQYF
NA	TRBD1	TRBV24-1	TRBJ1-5	TGTGCCACCAGTGATGCTTCGGGACAGTGGAGCGACAATCAGCCCCAGCATTTT	CATSDASGQWSDNQPQHF
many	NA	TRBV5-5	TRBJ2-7	TGTGCCAGCAGCTTGACCGCGGAGGGCTACGAGCAGTACTTC	CASSLTAEGYEQYF
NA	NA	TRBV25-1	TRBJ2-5	TGTGCCAGCAGTTTTAGTCAGTCACAAGAGACCCAGTACTTC	CASSFSQSQETQYF
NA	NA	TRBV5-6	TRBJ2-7	TGTGCCAGCAGGGAGGGACACCGCGGCTACGAGCAGTACTTC	CASREGHRGYEQYF
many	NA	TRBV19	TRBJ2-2	TGTGCCAGCAGACTTAGAGACAGAGGGACCGGGGAGCTGTTTTTT	CASRLRDRGTGELFF
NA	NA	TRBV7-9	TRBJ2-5	TGTGCCAGCAGCTCTCAGGGGTCCATAGGTGGCCAGTACTTC	CASSSQGSIGGQYF
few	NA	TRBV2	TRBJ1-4	TGTGCCAGCAGTGCGACACAGGAGCCTAATGAAAAACTGTTTTTT	CASSATQEPNEKLFF
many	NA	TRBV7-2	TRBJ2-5	TGTGCCAGCACCCAAAGGGCGCGGGGATCCCAAGAGACCCAGTACTTC	CASTQRARGSQETQYF
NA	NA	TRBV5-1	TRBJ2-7	TGCGCCAGCAGCTTGGGGGGGGAACCCTACTTC	CASSLGGEPYF
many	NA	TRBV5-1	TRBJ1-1	TGCGCCAGCCGGGTTGGATTGAACACTGAAGCTTTCTTT	CASRVGLNTEAFF
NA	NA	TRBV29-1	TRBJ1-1	TGCAGCAGTTACGGGCAGAACACTGAAGCTTTCTTT	CSSYGQNTEAFF
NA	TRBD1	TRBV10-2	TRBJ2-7	TGCGCCAGCAGTGCCGGACAGGGGGGCTCCGAGCAGTACTTC	CASSAGQGGSEQYF
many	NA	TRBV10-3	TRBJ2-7	TGTGCCATCAGTGCGGGGACCTTGGGAGCCGAGCAGTACTTC	CAISAGTLGAEQYF
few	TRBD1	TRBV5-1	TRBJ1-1	TGCGCCAGCAGCTTTTTCGCTCAGGGGGCTTCGGACACTGAAGCTTTCTTT	CASSFFAQGASDTEAFF
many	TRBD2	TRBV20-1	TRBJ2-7	TGCAGTGCCGCGATAGCGGGGAGCTACGAGCAGTACTTC	CSAAIAGSYEQYF
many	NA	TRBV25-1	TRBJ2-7	TGTGCCAGCAGTAACACCCACGAGCAGTACTTC	CASSNTHEQYF
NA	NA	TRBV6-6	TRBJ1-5	TGTGCCAGCAGTTACTCGCGGGACAGCAATCAGCCCCAGCATTTT	CASSYSRDSNQPQHF
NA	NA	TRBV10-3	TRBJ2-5	TGTGCCATCACCGAGCAAGGGCATCAGGTAGAGACCCAGTACTTC	CAITEQGHQVETQYF
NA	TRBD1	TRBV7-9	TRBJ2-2	TGTGCCAGCAGCTTGGAGACAGGGGCTGGAAACACCGGGGAGCTGTTTTTT	CASSLETGAGNTGELFF
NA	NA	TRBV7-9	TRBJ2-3	TGTGCCAGCAGCAAGACGGGCGGAATCACAGATACGCAGTATTTT	CASSKTGGITDTQYF
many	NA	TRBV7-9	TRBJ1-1	TGTGCCAGCAGCGACCTTTCGAACACTGAAGCTTTCTTT	CASSDLSNTEAFF
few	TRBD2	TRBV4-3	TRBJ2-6	TGCGCCAGCAGCGGACCCGGGGGGACTGGGGCCAACGTCCTGACTTTC	CASSGPGGTGANVLTF
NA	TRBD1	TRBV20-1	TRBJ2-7	TGCAGTGCTCCAACTCGGACAGGGTCCAACGAGCAGTACTTC	CSAPTRTGSNEQYF
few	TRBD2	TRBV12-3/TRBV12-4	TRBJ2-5	TGTGCCAGCAGTCCCTCCTTACGTGCGGGAGGCACAAAAGAGACCCAGTACTTC	CASSPSLRAGGTKETQYF
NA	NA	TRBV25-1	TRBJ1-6	TGTGCCAGCAGTAAACAGGGAAATATTTCACCCCTCCACTTT	CASSKQGNISPLHF
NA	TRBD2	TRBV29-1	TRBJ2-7	TGCAGCTTTAGCGGGGCCTACGAGCAGTACTTC	CSFSGAYEQYF
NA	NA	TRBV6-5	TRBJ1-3	TGTGCCAGCAGTTACTCAGTGCAAATTGGAAACACCATATATTTT	CASSYSVQIGNTIYF
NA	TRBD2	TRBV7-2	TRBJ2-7	TGTGCCAGCAGCTTAGGTCGTTCTAGCGGGAGGACCTACGAGCAGTACTTC	CASSLGRSSGRTYEQYF
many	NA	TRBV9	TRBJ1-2	TGTGCCAGCAGCCCCGCCGGGAGGGGAGACTATGGCTACACCTTC	CASSPAGRGDYGYTF
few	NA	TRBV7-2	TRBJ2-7	TGTGCCAGCACCCTAGGGGGACGGATGGAGCAGTACTTC	CASTLGGRMEQYF
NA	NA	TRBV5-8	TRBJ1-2	TGCGCCAGCAGCTTGTCGGGGGACGGTGGCTACACCTTC	CASSLSGDGGYTF
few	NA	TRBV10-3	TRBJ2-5	TGTGCCAGCAGCTCCTACAGGGAAGGGCAGCAAGGGACCCAGTACTTC	CASSSYREGQQGTQYF
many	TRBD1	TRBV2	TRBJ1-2	TGTGCCAGCAGTGCTGACAGGGTCTATGGCTACACCTTC	CASSADRVYGYTF
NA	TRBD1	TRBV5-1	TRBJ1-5	TGCGCCAGCCGATATCCGGGACAGGGGGGGTATCAGCCCCAGCATTTT	CASRYPGQGGYQPQHF
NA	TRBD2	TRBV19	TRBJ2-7	TGTGCCAGTTCCGTTAACGGTGAGCTAGCGGGAGACGTCCCCTACGAGCAGTACTTC	CASSVNGELAGDVPYEQYF